What follows is one T cell receptor (beta chain) and its context. The antigen is unknown. The CDR3 length is 15 residues. The V end lost 6 bases, the J end lost 6 bases, and 18 bases lay between the germline ends. CDR1 is MNHEY and CDR2 is SMNVEV in the germline V gene (reference sequence). The sample comes from a study of cytomegalovirus exposure and HLA in healthy donors. Here immunoSEQ multiplex PCR was the method, and the copy in TCRdb shows in-frame clones only, minus some. The sample has 80,000 to 100,000 clones, roughly nine tenths seen once; the top ten hold roughly 4.3%. Whole-study findings and limits: The dataset shows that most TCR sequences were rare, while some public TCRs occurred in many donors.

The chain couples TRBV27 to TRBJ1-5; D remains unclear. The material sequenced was PBMCs. The TCR comes from a woman between 25 and 40 years old in good health and CMV-seronegative. CDR3 nucleotide sequence: TGTGCCAGCAGCCCCAAAGGGCCGGGGTTTCAGCCCCAGCATTTT. It yields the protein CASSPKGPGFQPQHF.